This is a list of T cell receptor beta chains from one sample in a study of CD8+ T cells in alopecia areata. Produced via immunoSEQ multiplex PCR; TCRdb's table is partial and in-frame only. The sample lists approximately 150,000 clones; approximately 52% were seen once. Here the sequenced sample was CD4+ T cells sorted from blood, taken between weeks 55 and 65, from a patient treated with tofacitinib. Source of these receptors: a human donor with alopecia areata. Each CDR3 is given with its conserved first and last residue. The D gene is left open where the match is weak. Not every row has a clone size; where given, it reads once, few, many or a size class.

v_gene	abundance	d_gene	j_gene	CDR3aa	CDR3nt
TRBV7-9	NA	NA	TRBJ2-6	CASSVSTRPGANVLTF	TGTGCCAGCAGCGTATCGACGCGGCCTGGGGCCAACGTCCTGACTTTC
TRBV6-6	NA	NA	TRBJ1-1	CASSYGVEAFF	TGTGCCAGCAGTTACGGGGTTGAAGCTTTCTTT
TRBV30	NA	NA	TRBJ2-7	CAWSPPWVYEQYF	TGTGCCTGGAGTCCTCCCTGGGTCTACGAGCAGTACTTC
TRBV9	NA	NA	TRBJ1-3	CASSVAPKGNTIYF	TGTGCCAGCAGCGTAGCTCCCAAAGGCAACACCATATATTTT
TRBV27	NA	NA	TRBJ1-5	CASSLLGQPQHF	TGTGCCAGCAGTTTACTGGGTCAGCCCCAGCATTTT
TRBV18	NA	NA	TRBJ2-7	CASSRGEVGPHYEQYF	TGTGCCAGCTCACGAGGGGAGGTTGGCCCCCACTACGAGCAGTACTTC
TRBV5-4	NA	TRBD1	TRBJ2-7	CASSASGTAAYEQYF	TGTGCCAGCAGCGCCTCCGGGACAGCGGCCTACGAGCAGTACTTC
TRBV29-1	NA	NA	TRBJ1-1	CSVEYSMNTEAFF	TGCAGCGTTGAATACAGCATGAACACTGAAGCTTTCTTT
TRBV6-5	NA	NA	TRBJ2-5	CASSYSGLIQETQYF	TGTGCCAGCAGTTACTCTGGCCTAATACAAGAGACCCAGTACTTC
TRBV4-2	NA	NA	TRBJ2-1	CASSQEGYNEQFF	TGTGCCAGCAGCCAAGAGGGCTACAATGAGCAGTTCTTC
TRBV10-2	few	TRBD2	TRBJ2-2	CASSESALAGVTGELFF	TGCGCCAGCAGTGAGTCGGCACTAGCGGGGGTCACCGGGGAGCTGTTTTTT
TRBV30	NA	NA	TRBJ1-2	CAWGDAWNGYTF	TGTGCCTGGGGGGACGCCTGGAATGGCTACACCTTC
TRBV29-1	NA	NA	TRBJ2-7	CSVEDRGAREQYF	TGCAGCGTTGAAGATCGGGGGGCACGGGAGCAGTACTTC
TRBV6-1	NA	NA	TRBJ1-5	CASGGHGVGPQHF	TGTGCCAGCGGCGGGCACGGGGTAGGGCCCCAGCATTTT
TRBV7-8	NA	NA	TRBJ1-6	CASEGDSPLHF	TGTGCCAGTGAAGGGGATTCACCCCTCCACTTT
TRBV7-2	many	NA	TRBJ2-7	CASSLGWDKAEYF	TGTGCCAGCAGCTTAGGTTGGGACAAGGCAGAGTACTTC
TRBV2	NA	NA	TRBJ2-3	CASRETRGGTDTQYF	TGTGCCAGCAGGGAGACTAGAGGTGGGACAGATACGCAGTATTTT